The rows below give T cell receptor beta chains drawn from one sample of a study of blood T cell repertoires in COVID-19. TCRdb keeps only in-frame clones here, not all; method: immunoSEQ multiplex PCR. The top ten hold under 0.7% of the sample, which has around 470,000 clones, around 90% seen once. Sequenced material: PBMCs or T cells enriched from blood (not recorded which). These receptors were collected from a man younger than 35 who had recovered from COVID-19. Both conserved end residues are part of each CDR3. Fields, in order: V gene, CDR3 length, J gene, CDR3 protein.

TRBV18	14	TRBJ2-2	CASSLAENTGELFF
TRBV21-1	14	TRBJ1-1	CASSRRSSTAQAFF
TRBV19	15	TRBJ1-5	CASRLGTGSNQPQHF
TRBV5-1	16	TRBJ2-1	CASSLRVSGSMGEQFF
TRBV5-1	14	TRBJ2-2	CASTRGPNTGELFF
TRBV3-1/TRBV3-2	13	TRBJ2-1	CASSPAGRDEQFF
TRBV5-6	14	TRBJ2-7	CASSLGLGTGEQYF
TRBV19	12	TRBJ1-1	CASNRQGTEAFF
TRBV4-1	15	TRBJ2-3	CASSQERTGPDTQYF
TRBV11-2	13	TRBJ1-2	CASSLVEGAGYTF
TRBV4-1	16	TRBJ2-7	CASSQSAGGPNYEQYF
TRBV23-1	14	TRBJ1-1	CASSAGQGDTEAFF
TRBV9	13	TRBJ1-1	CASSRKERTEAFF
TRBV27	14	TRBJ1-4	CASSGRGRNEKLFF
TRBV24-1	13	TRBJ1-1	CATSDLAGIEAFF
TRBV28	16	TRBJ1-4	CASSLSGERRNEKLFF
TRBV18	14	TRBJ1-1	CASSPAGTGPEAFF
TRBV5-1	14	TRBJ2-5	CASSTQGGGETQYF
TRBV28	15	TRBJ1-1	CASSLAGASGTEAFF
TRBV6-5	14	TRBJ2-3	CASQRGGGPSTQYF
TRBV29-1	14	TRBJ1-1	CGVAGPIRNTEAFF
TRBV28	13	TRBJ2-1	CASTTSAPGVQFF
TRBV12-3/TRBV12-4	12	TRBJ2-5	CASGGVRETQYF
TRBV30	14	TRBJ1-2	CAWKNQVSNYGYTF
TRBV7-2	17	TRBJ1-2	CASSLSGGDSLHYGYTF
TRBV19	18	TRBJ1-6	CASMKQGWDSSYNSPLHF
TRBV1	19	TRBJ1-5	CTSSQDLPGQGCGNQPQHF
TRBV28	12	TRBJ1-1	CASKTQGTEAFF
TRBV19	15	TRBJ1-1	CASSTGTVTNTEAFF
TRBV7-9	15	TRBJ1-4	CASSLGVGLNEKLFF
TRBV12-3/TRBV12-4	13	TRBJ2-2	CASSFKASGELFF
TRBV5-4	18	TRBJ1-6	CASSLRFGRTGGNSPLHF
TRBV6-6	16	TRBJ2-2	CASSYSRLATTGELFF
TRBV13	14	TRBJ2-7	CASSFKAGAYEQYF
TRBV19	14	TRBJ1-4	CASSYRGLGEKLFF
TRBV4-2	15	TRBJ1-4	CASSPQAQGGVGLFF